This T cell receptor beta chain was documented in a study of T cells in Graves' hyperthyroidism and ophthalmopathy. Broader study findings: In simple terms, a model built on 13 V-J features told ophthalmopathy apart from stable hyperthyroidism.

As regards this clonotype: The antigen is unknown.

Amplification of TCR beta CDR3 regions used RNA as the template. The HTBI primer set served for first-round RT-PCR of the TCR CDR3. Using its own MiXCR run on the multiplex PCR reads, TCRdb lists one record per CDR3 protein. This table holds some 400,000 distinct CDR3 sequences, 13% found once. CDR3 length: 14 residues. Germline V gene sequence: CDR1 MNHNS, CDR2 SASEGT. The V end lost 5 bases, the J end lost 1 base, and 9 bases lay between the germline ends. This blood was taken when hyperthyroidism was first diagnosed, before any ophthalmopathy symptoms existed. The receptor's source is a man under 40 with Graves' hyperthyroidism that later progressed to Graves' ophthalmopathy. This chain joins TRBV6-1 and TRBJ1-5; the D gene is possibly TRBD1 (6 bases). The sequencing input was blood. CDR3 sequence (DNA): TGTGCCAGCAGTAAGACAGGCAGCAATCAGCCCCAGCATTTT. Protein: CASSKTGSNQPQHF.